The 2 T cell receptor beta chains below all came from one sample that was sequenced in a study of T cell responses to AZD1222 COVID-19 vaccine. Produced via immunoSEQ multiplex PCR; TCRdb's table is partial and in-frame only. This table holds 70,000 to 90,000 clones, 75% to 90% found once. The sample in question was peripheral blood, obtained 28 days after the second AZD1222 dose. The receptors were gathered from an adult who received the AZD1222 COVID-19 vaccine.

The CDR3, as DNA: TGTGCCAGCAGCTTAGAGGGGGGGCGAGAAGCTTTCTTT. Translated: CASSLEGGREAFF. The chain employs TRBV7-8 and TRBJ1-1, with a possible D match to TRBD1 (6 bases). In germline, CDR1 is SGHVS, CDR2 FQNEAQ. The CDR3 length is 13 residues. V was pared by 1 base and J by 8 bases, with 11 bases between.

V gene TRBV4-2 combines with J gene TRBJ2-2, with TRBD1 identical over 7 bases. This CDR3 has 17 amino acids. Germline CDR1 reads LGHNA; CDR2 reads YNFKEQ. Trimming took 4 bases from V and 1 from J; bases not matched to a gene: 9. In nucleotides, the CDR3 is TGTGCCAGCAGCCTGAGCCAGGGGGTGCTGAACACCGGGGAGCTGTTTTTT. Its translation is CASSLSQGVLNTGELFF.